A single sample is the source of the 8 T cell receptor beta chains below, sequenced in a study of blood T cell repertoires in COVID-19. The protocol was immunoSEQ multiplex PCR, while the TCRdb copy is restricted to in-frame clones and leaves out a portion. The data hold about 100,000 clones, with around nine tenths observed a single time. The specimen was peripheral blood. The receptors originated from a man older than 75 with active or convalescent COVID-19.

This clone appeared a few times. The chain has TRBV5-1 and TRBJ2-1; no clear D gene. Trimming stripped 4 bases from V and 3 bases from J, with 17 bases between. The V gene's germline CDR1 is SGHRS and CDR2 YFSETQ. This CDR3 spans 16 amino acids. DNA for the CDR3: TGCGCCAGCAGCCCTGAAGGCGGAACCGGCTACAATGAGCAGTTCTTC. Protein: CASSPEGGTGYNEQFF. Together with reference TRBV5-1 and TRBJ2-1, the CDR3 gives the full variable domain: KAGVTQTPRYLIKTRGQQVTLSCSPISGHRSVSWYQQTPGQGLQFLFEYFSETQRNKGNFPGRFSGRQFSNSRSEMNVSTLELGDSALYLCASSPEGGTGYNEQFFGPGTRLTVL.

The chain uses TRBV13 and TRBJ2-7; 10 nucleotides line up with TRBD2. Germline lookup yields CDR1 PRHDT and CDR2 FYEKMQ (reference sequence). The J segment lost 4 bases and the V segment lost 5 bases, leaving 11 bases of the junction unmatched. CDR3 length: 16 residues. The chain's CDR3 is CASSQTASGRVYEQYF. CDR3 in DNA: TGTGCCAGCAGCCAAACGGCTAGCGGGAGAGTGTACGAGCAGTACTTC.

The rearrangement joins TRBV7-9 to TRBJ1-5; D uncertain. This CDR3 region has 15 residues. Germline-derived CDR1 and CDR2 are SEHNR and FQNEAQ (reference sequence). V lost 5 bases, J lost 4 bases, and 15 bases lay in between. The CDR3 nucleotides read TGTGCCAGCAGCCCGTCAGGAGGAGTGAATCAGCCCCAGCATTTT. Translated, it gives CASSPSGGVNQPQHF.

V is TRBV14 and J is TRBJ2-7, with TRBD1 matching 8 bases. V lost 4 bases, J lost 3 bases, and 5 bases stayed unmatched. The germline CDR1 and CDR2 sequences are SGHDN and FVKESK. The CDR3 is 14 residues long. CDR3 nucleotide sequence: TGTGCCAGCAGCCTCCGGGACAGGCGCTACGAGCAGTACTTC. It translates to CASSLRDRRYEQYF.

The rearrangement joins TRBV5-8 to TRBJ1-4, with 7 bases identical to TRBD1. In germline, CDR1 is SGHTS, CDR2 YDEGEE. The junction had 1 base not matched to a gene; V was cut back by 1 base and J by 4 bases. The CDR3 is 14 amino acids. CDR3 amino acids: CASSLTGDNEKLFF. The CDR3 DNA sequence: TGTGCCAGCAGCTTGACAGGGGATAATGAAAAACTGTTTTTT.

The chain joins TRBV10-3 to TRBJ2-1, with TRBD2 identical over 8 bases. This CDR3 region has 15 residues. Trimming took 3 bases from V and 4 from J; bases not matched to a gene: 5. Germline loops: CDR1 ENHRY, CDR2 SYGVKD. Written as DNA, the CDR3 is TGTGCCATCAGTGACGGGACTAGGAGTTACAATGAGCAGTTCTTC. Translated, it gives CAISDGTRSYNEQFF.

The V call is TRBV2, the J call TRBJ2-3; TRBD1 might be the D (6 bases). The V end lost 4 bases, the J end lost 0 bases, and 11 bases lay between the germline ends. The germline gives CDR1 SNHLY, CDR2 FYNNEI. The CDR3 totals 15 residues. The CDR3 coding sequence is TGTGCCAGCAGTGCCCAGGGGTCTAGCACAGATACGCAGTATTTT. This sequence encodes CASSAQGSSTDTQYF.

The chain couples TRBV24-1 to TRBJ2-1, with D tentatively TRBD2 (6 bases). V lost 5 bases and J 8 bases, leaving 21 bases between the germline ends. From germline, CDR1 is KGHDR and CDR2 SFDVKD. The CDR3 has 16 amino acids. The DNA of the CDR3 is TGTGCCACCAGTGGGACCCAGACTAGTATAAGCGATGAGCAGTTCTTC. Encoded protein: CATSGTQTSISDEQFF.